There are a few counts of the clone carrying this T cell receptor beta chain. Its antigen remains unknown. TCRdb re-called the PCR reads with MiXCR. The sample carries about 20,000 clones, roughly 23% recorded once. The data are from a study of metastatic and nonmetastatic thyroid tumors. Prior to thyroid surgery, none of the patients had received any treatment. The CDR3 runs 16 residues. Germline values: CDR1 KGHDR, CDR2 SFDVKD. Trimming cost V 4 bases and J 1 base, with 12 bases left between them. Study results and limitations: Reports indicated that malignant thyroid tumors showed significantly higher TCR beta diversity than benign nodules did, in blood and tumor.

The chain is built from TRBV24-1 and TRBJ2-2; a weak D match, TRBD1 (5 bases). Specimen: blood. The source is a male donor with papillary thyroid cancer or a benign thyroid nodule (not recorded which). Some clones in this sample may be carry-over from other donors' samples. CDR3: CATSDQSDRNTGELFF. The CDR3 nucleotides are TGTGCCACCAGTGACCAGAGTGACAGGAACACCGGGGAGCTGTTTTTT.